The present TCR beta chain was sequenced within a study of T cell responses to AZD1222 COVID-19 vaccine. Worth noting for this clone: Its antigen is currently unknown.

Second-dose intervals near 4 or 12 weeks were combined. Sequenced by immunoSEQ multiplex PCR; TCRdb stores in-frame clones only, minus some. The sample shows approximately 120,000 clones, 80% to 90% of them seen only once. Broader study findings: With two AZD1222 doses given, Spike-specific TCR breadth and depth both rose. Clonal diversity may have been underestimated, and the donors were mostly white British, with more females than males. None of the repertoires were sampled until the peak T cell response had passed.

J gave up 4 bases and V 5 bases, and 6 bases lay outside the gene matches. Germline loops: CDR1 SGHTA, CDR2 FQGTGA. This CDR3 has 15 amino acids. The TCR sequence derives from an adult who received the AZD1222 COVID-19 vaccine. The V call is TRBV7-3, the J call TRBJ2-3; the match to TRBD2 covers 10 bases. The material was peripheral blood, obtained 28 days after the second AZD1222 dose. DNA for the CDR3: TGTGCCAGCAGCCCCCAGCGGGGGGGCCCAGATACGCAGTATTTT. Its translation is CASSPQRGGPDTQYF.